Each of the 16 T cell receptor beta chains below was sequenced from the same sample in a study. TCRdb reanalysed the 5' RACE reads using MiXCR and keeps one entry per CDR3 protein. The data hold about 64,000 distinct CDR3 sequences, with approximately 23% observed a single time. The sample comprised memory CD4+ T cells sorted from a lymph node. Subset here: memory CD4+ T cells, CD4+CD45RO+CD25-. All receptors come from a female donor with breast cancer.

Written as DNA, the CDR3 is TGTGCCAGCAGCTTTCCCCTGGGACAGGACTCCTACGAGCAGTACTTC. It is translated as CASSFPLGQDSYEQYF. This chain joins TRBV11-1 and TRBJ2-7; TRBD1 matches at 8 bases. V dropped 3 bases and J dropped 0; count of bases not matched to a gene: 7. Germline assignment: CDR1 SGHAT and CDR2 FQDESV (reference sequence). There are 16 residues in the CDR3.

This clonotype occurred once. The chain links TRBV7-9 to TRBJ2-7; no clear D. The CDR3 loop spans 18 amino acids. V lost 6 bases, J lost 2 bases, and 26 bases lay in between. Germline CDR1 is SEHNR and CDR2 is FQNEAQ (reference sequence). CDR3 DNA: TGTGCCAGCAGTCCTCCCCTACAAAAGGACGGTTCGGCCTACGAGCAGTACTTC. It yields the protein CASSPPLQKDGSAYEQYF.

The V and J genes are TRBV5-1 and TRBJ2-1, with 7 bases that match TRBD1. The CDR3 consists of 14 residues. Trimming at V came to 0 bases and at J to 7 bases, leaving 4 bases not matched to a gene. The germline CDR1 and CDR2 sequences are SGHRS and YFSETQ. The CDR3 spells CASSLDRGWNEQFF. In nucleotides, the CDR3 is TGCGCCAGCAGCTTGGACAGGGGATGGAATGAGCAGTTCTTC.

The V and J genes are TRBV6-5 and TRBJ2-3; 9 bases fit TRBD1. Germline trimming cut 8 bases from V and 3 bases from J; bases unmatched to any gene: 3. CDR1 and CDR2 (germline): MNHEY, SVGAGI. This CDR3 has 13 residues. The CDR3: CASFGTGTDTQYF. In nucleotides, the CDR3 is TGTGCCAGCTTCGGGACAGGGACAGATACGCAGTATTTT.

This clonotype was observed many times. CDR3 protein: CASSQEEGRQTPQFF. DNA of the CDR3: TGCGCCAGCAGCCAAGAGGAGGGTAGGCAAACCCCCCAGTTCTTC. This sequence joins TRBV4-3 and TRBJ2-1, with D perhaps matching TRBD2 (6 bases). V was shortened by 0 bases and J by 13 bases, with 19 bases between the two germline ends. The CDR3 is made up of 15 amino acids. Germline CDR1 reads LGHNA; CDR2 reads YSLEER.

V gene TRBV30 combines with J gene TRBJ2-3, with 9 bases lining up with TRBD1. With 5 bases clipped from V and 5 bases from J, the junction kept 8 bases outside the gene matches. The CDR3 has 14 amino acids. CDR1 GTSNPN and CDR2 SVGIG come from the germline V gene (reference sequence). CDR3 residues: CAWGPGQGVDTQYF. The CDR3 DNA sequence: TGTGCCTGGGGTCCGGGACAGGGAGTAGATACGCAGTATTTT.

The CDR3 spells CASTFQGTGGTEAFF. The CDR3 DNA reads as TGTGCCAGCACCTTCCAGGGGACAGGGGGCACTGAAGCTTTCTTT. The chain combines TRBV12-3 or TRBV12-4 with TRBJ1-1; 11 bases agree with TRBD1. V shed 7 bases, J shed 4 bases, and the junction held 8 bases outside the gene matches. CDR3 length equals 15 residues.

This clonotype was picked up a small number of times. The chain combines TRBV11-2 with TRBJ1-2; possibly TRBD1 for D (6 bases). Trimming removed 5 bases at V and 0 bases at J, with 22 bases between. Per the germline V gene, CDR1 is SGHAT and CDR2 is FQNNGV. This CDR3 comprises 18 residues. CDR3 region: CASSQDSQTRSANYGYTF. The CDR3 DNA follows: TGTGCCAGCAGCCAGGACAGCCAAACTCGGTCGGCTAACTATGGCTACACCTTC.

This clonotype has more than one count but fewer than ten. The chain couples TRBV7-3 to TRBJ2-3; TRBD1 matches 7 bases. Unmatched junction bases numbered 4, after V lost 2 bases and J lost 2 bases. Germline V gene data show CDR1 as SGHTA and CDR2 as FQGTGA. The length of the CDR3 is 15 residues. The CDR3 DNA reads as TGTGCCAGCAGCTTAGGGCAGGGGGTCACAGATACGCAGTATTTT. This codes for CASSLGQGVTDTQYF.

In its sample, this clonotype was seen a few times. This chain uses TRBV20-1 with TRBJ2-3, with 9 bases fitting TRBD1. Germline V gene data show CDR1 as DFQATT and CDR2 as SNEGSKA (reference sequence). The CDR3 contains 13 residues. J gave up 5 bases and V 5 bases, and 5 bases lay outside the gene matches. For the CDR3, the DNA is TGCAGTGCTTCCGGGACAGGGATAGATACGCAGTATTTT. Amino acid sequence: CSASGTGIDTQYF.

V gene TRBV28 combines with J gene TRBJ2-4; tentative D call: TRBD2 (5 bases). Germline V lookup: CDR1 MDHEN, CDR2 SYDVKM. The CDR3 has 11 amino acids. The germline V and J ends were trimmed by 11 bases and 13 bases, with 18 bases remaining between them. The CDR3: CAPRGGARQYF. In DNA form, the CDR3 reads TGTGCCCCACGCGGAGGTGCGAGACAGTACTTC.

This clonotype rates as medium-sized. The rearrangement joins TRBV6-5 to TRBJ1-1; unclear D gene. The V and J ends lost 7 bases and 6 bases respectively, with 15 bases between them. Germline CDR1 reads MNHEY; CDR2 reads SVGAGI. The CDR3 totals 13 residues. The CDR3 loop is CASTNPVSAEAFF. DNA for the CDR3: TGTGCCAGCACTAACCCGGTGAGCGCTGAAGCTTTCTTT.

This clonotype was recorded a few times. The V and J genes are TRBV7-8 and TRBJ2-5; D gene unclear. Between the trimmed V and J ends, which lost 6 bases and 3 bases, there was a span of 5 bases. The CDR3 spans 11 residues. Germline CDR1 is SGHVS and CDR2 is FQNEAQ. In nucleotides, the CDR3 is TGTGCCAGCAGGGTTAAAGAGACCCAGTACTTC. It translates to CASRVKETQYF.

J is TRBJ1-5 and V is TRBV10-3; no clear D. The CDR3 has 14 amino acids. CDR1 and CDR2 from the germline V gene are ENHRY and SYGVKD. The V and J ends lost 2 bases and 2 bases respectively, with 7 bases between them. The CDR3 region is CAISEGEGNQPQHF. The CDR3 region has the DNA TGTGCCATCAGTGAGGGGGAAGGCAATCAGCCCCAGCATTTT.

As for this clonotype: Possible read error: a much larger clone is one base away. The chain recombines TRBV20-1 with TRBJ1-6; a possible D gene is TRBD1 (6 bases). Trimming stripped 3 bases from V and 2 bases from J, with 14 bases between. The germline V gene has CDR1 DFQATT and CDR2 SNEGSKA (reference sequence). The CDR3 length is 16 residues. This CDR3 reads CSARADRPPYNSPLHF. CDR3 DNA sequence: TGCAGTGCTAGGGCAGACAGGCCGCCCTATAATTCACCCCTCCACTTT.

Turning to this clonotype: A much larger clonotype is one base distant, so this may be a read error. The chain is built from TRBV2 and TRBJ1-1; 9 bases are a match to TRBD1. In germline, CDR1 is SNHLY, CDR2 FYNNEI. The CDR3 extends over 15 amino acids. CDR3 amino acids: CDSNTGGGGNTEAFF. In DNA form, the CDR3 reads TGTGACAGCAATACAGGGGGCGGGGGTAACACTGAAGCTTTCTTT.